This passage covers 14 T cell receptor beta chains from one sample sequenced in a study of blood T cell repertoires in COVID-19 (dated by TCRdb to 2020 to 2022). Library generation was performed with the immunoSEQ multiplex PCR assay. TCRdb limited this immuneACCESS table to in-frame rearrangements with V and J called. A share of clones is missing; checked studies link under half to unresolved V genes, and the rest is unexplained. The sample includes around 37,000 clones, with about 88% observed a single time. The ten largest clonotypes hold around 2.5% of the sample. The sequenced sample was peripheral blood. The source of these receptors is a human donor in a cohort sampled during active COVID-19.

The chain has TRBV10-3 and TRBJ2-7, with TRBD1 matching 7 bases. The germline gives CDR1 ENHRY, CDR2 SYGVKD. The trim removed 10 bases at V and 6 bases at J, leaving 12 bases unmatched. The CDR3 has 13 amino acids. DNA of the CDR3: TGTGCCACCCTACGAGTAGGGGGCTCCGAGCAGTACTTC. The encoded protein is CATLRVGGSEQYF.

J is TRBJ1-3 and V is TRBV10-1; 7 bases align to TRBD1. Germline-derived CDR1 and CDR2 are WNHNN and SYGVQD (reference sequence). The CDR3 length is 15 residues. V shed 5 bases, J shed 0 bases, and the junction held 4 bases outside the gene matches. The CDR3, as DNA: TGCGCCAGCAGTTCGGGACAGACCTCTGGAAACACCATATATTTT. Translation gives CASSSGQTSGNTIYF.

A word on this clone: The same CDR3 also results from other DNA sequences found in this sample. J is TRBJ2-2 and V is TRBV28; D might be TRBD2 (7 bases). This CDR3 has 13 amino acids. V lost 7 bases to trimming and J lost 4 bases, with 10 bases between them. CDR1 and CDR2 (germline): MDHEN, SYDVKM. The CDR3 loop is CASIGGPTGELFF. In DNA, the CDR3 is TGTGCCAGCATCGGGGGGCCCACCGGGGAGCTGTTTTTT.

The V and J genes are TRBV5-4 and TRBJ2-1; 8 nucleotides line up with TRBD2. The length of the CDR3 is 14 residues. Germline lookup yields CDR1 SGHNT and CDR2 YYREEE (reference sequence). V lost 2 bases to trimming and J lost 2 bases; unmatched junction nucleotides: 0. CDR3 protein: CASSLAGAYNEQFF. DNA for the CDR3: TGTGCCAGCAGCTTAGCGGGGGCCTACAATGAGCAGTTCTTC.

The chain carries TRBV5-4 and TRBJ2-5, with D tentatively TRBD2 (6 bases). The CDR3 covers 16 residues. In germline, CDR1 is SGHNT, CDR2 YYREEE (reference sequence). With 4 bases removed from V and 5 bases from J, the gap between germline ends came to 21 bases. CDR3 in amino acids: CASSGRGGRATETQYF. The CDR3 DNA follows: TGTGCCAGCAGCGGGCGGGGAGGCAGGGCAACCGAGACCCAGTACTTC.

CDR3 sequence: CASSLLGGLYQETQYF. CDR3 nucleotides: TGTGCCAGCAGTTTATTAGGGGGCCTGTACCAAGAGACCCAGTACTTC. The J gene is TRBJ2-5, the V gene TRBV27, with 7 bases identical to TRBD1. CDR1 and CDR2 (germline): MNHEY, SMNVEV (reference sequence). The CDR3 runs 16 residues. Unmatched junction bases numbered 5, after V lost 1 base and J lost 0 bases.

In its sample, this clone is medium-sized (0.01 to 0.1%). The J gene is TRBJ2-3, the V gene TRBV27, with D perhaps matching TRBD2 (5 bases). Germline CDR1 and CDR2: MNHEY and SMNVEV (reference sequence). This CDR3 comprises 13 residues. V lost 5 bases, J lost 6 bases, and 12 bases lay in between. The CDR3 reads CASSPDGGDTQYF. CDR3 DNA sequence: TGTGCCAGCAGTCCCGACGGCGGGGATACGCAGTATTTT.

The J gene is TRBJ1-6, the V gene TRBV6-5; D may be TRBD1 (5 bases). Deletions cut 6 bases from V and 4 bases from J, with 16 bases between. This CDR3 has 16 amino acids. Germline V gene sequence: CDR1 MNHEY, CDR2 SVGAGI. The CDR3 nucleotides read TGTGCCAGCAGCTACGGTAGGGGACTATATAATTCACCCCTCCACTTT. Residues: CASSYGRGLYNSPLHF.

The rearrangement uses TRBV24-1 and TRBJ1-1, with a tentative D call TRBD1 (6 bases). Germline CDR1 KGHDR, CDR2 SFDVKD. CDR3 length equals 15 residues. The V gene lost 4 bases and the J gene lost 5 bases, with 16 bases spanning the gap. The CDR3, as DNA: TGTGCCACCAGTGACCCGCGGGCAGGGGATACTGAAGCTTTCTTT. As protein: CATSDPRAGDTEAFF.

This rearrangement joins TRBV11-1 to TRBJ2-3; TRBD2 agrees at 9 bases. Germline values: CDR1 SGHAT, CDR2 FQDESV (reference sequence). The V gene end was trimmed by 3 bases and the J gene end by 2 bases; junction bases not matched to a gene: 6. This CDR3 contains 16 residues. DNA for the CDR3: TGTGCCAGCAGCTTCTCCGCTAGCGGGGTCACAGATACGCAGTATTTT. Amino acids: CASSFSASGVTDTQYF.

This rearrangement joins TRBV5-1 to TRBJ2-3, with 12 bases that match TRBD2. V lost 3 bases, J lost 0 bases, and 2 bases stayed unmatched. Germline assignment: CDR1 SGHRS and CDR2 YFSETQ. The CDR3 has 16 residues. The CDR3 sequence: CASSSTSGGSTDTQYF. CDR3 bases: TGCGCCAGCAGCTCGACTAGCGGGGGAAGCACAGATACGCAGTATTTT.

The CDR3 reads CASSAGQSRSGGARETQYF. CDR3 nucleotide sequence: TGTGCCAGCAGCGCAGGACAGTCTAGAAGCGGGGGGGCCCGAGAGACCCAGTACTTC. This rearrangement joins TRBV9 to TRBJ2-5, with 10 nucleotides matching TRBD2. V dropped 3 bases and J dropped 4; count of bases not matched to a gene: 18. Per germline, CDR1 SGDLS and CDR2 YYNGEE. The CDR3 length is 19 residues.

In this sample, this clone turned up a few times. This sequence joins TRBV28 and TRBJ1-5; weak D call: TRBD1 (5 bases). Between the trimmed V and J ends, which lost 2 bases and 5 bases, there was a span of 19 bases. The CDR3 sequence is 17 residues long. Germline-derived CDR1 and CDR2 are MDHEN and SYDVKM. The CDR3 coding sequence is TGTGCCAGCAGTTTACTAGGGCATGGGGGGGGACATCAGCCCCAGCATTTT. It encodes CASSLLGHGGGHQPQHF.

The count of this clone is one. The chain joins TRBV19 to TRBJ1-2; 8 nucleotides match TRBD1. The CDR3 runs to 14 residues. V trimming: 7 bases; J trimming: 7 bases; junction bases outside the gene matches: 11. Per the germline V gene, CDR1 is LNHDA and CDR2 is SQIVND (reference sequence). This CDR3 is CASNSQDREGGYTF. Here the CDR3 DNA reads TGTGCCAGTAACTCCCAGGACAGGGAGGGTGGCTACACCTTC.